These 2 T cell receptor beta chains were all obtained from the same sample, sequenced in a study of shared clonotypes between healthy human individuals. CD45RO-negative, CCR7-selected cells formed the naive CD8 fraction, which excluded terminally differentiated effector memory CD45RA+ cells. The repertoire was sequenced with immunoSEQ multiplex PCR; TCRdb's copy has only in-frame clones and lacks some. This table has hundreds of thousands of clones, roughly 98% appearing once. Sequencing used naive CD8+ T cells sorted from blood. The source is a man aged 25-45 years in good health.

This sequence joins TRBV11-1 and TRBJ2-7, with D perhaps matching TRBD2 (6 bases). The CDR3 sequence is 14 residues long. Germline-derived CDR1 and CDR2 are SGHAT and FQDESV (reference sequence). Trimming took off 6 bases at V and 2 bases at J, with 14 bases between the two ends. The CDR3 reads CASSPSRETYEQYF. The CDR3 nucleotides read TGTGCCAGCAGTCCATCTCGGGAGACCTACGAGCAGTACTTC.

The gene calls are TRBV28 and TRBJ2-7, with 8 bases lining up with TRBD1. The CDR3 is made up of 16 amino acids. V was pared by 5 bases and J by 1 base, with 10 bases of the junction left unmatched. Germline V lookup: CDR1 MDHEN, CDR2 SYDVKM. CDR3 region: CASSAARTGPSYEQYF. In nucleotides, the CDR3 is TGTGCCAGCAGTGCGGCTAGGACAGGGCCATCCTACGAGCAGTACTTC.